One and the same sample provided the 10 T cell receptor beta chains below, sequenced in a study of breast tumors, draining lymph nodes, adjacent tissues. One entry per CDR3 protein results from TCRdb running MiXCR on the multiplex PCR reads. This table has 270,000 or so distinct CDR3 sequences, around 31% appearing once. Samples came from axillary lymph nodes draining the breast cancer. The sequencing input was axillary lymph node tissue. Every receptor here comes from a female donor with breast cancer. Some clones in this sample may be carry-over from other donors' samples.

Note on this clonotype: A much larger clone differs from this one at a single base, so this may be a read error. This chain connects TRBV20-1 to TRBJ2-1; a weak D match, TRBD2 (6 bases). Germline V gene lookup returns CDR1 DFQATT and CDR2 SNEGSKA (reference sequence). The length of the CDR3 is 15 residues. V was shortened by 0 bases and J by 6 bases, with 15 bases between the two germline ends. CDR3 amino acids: CSARDLWGRSNEQFF. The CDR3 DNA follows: TGCAGTGCTAGAGATCTCTGGGGGAGGTCCAATGAGCAGTTCTTC.

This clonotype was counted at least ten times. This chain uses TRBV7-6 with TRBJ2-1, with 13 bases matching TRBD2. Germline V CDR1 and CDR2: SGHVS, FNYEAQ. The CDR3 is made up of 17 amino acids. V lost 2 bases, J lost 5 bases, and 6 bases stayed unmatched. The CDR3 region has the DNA TGTGCCAGCAGCTTAACACTAGCGGGAGGGTTCAACAATGAGCAGTTCTTC. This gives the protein CASSLTLAGGFNNEQFF.

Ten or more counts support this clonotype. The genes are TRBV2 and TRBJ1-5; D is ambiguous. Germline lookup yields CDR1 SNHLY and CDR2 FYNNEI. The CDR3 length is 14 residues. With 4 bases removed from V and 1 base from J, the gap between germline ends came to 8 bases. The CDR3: CASSALRSNQPQHF. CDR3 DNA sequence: TGTGCCAGCAGTGCTTTGAGAAGCAATCAGCCCCAGCATTTT.

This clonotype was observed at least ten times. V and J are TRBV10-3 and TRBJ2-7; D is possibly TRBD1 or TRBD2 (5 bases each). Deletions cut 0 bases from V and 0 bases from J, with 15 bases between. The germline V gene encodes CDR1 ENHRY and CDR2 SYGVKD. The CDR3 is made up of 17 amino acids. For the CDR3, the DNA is TGTGCCATCAGTGAGTCGAGGGGTTTTAGTAGCTCCTACGAGCAGTACTTC. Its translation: CAISESRGFSSSYEQYF.

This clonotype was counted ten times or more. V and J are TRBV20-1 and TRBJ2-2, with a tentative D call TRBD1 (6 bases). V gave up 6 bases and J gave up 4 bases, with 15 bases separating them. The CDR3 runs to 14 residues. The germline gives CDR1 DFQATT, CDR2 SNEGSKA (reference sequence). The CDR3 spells CSAAGARGTGELFF. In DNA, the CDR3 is TGCAGTGCCGCAGGGGCCCGCGGCACCGGGGAGCTGTTTTTT.

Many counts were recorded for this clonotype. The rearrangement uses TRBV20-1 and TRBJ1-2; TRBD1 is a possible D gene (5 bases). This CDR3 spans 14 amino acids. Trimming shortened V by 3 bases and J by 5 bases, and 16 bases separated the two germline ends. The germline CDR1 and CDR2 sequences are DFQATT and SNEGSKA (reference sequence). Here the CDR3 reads CSASTAGLLYGYTF. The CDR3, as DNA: TGCAGTGCTAGTACGGCAGGGTTACTGTATGGCTACACCTTC.

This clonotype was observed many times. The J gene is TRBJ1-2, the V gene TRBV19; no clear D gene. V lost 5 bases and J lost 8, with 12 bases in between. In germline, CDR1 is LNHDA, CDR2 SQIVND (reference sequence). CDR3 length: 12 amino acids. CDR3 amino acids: CASSFLGSGYTF. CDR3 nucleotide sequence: TGTGCCAGTAGTTTTCTGGGTTCCGGCTACACCTTC.

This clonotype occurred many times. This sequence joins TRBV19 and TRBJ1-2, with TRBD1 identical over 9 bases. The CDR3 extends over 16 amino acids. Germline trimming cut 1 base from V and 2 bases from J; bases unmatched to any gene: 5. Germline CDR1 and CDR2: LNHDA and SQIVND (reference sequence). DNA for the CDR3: TGTGCCAGTAGTATAGTATCGACAGGGGGAAACTATGGCTACACCTTC. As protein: CASSIVSTGGNYGYTF.

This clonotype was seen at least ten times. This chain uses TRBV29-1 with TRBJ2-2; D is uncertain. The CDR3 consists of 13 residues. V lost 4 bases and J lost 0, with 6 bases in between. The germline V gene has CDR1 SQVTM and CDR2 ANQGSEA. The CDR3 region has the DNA TGCAGCGTTGTCAGGCCGAACACCGGGGAGCTGTTTTTT. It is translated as CSVVRPNTGELFF.

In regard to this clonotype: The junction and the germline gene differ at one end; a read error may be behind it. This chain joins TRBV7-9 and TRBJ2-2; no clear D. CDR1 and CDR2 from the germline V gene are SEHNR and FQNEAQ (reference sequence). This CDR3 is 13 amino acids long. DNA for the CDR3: TGCGCCAGCAGACGCGGGAACACCGGGGAGCTGTTTTTT. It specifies CASRRGNTGELFF.